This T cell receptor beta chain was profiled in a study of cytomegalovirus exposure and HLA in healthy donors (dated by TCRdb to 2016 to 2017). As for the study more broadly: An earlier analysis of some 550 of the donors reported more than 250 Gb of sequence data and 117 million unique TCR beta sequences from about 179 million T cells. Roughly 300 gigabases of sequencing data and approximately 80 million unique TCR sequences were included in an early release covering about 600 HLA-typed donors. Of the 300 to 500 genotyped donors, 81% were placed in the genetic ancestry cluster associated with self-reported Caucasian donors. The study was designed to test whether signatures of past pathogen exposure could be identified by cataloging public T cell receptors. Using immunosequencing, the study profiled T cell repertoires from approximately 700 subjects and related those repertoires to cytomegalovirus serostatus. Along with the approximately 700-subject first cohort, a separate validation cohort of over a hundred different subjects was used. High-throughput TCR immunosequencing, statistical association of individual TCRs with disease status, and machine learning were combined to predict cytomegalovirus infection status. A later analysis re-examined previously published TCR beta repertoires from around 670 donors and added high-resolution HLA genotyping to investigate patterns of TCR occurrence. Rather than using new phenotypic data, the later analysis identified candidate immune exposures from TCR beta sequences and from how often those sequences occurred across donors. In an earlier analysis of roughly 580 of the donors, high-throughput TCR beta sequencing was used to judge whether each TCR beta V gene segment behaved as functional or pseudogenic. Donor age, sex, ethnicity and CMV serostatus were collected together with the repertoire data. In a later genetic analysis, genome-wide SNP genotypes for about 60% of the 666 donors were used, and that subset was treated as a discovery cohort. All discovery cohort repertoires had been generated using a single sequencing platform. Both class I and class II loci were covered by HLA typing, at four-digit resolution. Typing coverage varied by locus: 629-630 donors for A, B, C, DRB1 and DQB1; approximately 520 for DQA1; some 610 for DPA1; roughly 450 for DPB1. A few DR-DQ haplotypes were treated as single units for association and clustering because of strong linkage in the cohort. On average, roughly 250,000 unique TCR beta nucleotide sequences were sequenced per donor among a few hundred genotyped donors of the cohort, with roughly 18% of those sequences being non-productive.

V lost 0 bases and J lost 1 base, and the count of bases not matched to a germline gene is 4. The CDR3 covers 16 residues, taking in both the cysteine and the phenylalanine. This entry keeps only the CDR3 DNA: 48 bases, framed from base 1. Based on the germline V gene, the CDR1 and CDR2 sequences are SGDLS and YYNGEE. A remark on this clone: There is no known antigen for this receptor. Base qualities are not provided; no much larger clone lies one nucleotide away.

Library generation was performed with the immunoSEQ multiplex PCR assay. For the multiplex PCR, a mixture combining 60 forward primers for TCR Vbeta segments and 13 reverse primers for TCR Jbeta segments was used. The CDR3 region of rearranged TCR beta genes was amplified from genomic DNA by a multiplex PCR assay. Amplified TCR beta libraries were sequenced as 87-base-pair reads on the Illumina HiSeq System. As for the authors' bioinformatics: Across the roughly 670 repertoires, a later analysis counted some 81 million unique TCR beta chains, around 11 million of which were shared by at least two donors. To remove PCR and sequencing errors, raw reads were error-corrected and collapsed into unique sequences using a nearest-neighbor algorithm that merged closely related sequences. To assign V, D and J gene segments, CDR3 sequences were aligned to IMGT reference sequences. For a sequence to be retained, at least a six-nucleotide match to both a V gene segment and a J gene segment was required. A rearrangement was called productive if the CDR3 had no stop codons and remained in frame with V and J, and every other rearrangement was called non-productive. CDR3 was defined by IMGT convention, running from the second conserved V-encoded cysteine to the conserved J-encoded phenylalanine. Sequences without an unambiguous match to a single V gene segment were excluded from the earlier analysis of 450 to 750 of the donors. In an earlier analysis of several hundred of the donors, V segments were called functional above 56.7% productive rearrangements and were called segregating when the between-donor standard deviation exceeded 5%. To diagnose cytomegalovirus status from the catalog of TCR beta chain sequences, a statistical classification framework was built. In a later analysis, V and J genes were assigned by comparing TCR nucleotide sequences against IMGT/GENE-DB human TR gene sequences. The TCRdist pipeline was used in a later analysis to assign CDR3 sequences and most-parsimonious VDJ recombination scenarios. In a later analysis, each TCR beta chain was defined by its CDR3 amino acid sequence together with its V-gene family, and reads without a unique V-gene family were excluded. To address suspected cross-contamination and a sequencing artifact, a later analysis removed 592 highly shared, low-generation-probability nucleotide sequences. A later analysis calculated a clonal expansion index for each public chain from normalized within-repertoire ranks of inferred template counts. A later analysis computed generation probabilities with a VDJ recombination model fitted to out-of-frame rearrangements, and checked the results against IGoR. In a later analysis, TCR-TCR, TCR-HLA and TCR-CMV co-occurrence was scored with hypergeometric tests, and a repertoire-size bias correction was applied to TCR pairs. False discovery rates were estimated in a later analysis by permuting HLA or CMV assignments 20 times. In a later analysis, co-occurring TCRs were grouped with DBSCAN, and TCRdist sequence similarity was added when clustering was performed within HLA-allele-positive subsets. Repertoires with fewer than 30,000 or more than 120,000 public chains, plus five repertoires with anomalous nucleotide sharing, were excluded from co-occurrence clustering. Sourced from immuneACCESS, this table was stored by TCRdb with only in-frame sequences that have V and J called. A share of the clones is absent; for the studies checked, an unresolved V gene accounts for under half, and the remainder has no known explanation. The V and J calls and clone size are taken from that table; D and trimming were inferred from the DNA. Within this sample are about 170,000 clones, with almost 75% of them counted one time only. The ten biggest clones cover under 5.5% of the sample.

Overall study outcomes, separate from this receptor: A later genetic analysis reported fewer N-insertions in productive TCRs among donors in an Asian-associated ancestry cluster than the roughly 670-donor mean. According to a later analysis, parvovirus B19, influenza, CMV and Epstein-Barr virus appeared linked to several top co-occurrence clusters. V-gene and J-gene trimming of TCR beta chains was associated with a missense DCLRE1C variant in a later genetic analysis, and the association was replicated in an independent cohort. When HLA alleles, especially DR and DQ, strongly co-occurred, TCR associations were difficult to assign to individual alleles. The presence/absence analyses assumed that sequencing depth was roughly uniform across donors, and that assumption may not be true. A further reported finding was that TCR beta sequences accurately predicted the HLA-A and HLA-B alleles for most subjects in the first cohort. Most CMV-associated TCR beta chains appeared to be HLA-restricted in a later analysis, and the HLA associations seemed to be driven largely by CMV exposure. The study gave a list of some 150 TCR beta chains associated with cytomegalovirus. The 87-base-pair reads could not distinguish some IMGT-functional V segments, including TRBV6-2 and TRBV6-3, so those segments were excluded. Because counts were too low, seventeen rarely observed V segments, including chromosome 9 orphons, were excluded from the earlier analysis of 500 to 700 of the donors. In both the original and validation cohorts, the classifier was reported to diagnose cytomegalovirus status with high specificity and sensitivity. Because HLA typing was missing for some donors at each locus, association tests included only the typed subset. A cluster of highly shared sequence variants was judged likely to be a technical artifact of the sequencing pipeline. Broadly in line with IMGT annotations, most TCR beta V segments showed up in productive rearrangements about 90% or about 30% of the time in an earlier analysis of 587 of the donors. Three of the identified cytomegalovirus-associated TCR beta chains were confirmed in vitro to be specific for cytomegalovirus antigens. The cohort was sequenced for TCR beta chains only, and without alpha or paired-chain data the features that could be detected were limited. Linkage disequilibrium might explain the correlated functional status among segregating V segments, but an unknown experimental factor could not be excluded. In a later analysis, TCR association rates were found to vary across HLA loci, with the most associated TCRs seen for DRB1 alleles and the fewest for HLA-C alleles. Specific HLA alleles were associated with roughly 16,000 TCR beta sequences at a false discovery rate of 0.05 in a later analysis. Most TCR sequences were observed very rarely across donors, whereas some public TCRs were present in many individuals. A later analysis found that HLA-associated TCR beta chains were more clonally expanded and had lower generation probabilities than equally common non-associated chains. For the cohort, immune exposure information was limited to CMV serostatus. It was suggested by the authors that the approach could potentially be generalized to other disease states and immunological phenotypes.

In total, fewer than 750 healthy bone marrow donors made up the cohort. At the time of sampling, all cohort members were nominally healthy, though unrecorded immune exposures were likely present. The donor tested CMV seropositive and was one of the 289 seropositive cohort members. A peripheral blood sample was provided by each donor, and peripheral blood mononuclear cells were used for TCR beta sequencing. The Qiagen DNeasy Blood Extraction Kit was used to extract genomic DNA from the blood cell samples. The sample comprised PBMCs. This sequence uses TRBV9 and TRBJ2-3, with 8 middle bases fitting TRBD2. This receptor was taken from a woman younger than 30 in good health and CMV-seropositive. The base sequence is TGTGCCAGCAGCGTAGCTTCGGGGGGGGGCACAGATACGCAGTATTTT. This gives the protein CASSVASGGGTDTQYF.